A selection of T cell receptor beta chains follows, all from one sample in a study of blood T cell repertoires in COVID-19. TCRdb keeps only in-frame clones here, not all; method: immunoSEQ multiplex PCR. The sample lists 150,000 to 200,000 clones; roughly four fifths were seen once. The sequencing input was peripheral blood. The receptors come from a woman aged 70 to 79 with COVID-19, enrolled during active disease. Each CDR3 is given with its conserved first and last residue. The D gene is left open where the match is weak. Size is stated for part of the rows, as once, few or many counts, or as a class when the clone is expanded.

abundance	len	v_gene	j_gene	d_gene	CDR3nt	CDR3aa
-	15	TRBV28	TRBJ2-2	TRBD2	TGTGCCAGCAGTTCGGGACTAGCGAACACCGGGGAGCTGTTTTTT	CASSSGLANTGELFF
-	16	TRBV7-7	TRBJ2-1	-	TGTGCCAGCAGCTTACAGATAGGGGGCTCCTACAATGAGCAGTTCTTC	CASSLQIGGSYNEQFF
-	14	TRBV5-8	TRBJ2-4	TRBD2	TGTGCCAGCAGCTCCCGGACTAGCGGAAACATTCAGTACTTC	CASSSRTSGNIQYF
-	15	TRBV19	TRBJ2-2	TRBD1	TGTGCCATAGGTCGGACAGGGTCGAACACCGGGGAGCTGTTTTTT	CAIGRTGSNTGELFF
-	17	TRBV5-1	TRBJ2-5	TRBD2	TGCGCCAGCAGCGCCTGGGGAGGGGACCCGCCCCAAGAGACCCAGTACTTC	CASSAWGGDPPQETQYF
-	15	TRBV4-2	TRBJ1-2	-	TGTGCCAGCAGCCAAGATGCCGCGGGATACTATGGCTACACCTTC	CASSQDAAGYYGYTF
-	15	TRBV4-2	TRBJ2-1	TRBD1	TGTGCCAGCAGCACACCGGGACAGGGGTCCAATGAGCAGTTCTTC	CASSTPGQGSNEQFF
-	13	TRBV9	TRBJ2-1	-	TGTGCCAGCAGCGCCCTAGCGAGAAATGAGCAGTTCTTC	CASSALARNEQFF
once	19	TRBV5-4	TRBJ1-1	-	TGTGCCAGCAGTCACGGAATGGGCAGGACACCCTCCATGAACACTGAAGCTTTCTTT	CASSHGMGRTPSMNTEAFF
-	13	TRBV6-6	TRBJ2-7	TRBD1	TGTGCCAGCTCACAGGGGTTCTCCTACGAGCAGTACTTC	CASSQGFSYEQYF
-	16	TRBV24-1	TRBJ2-1	-	TGTGCCACCAGTGATGCCCTAGCGAACTCCTACAATGAGCAGTTCTTC	CATSDALANSYNEQFF
-	14	TRBV18	TRBJ2-1	TRBD2	TGTGCCAGCTCACCTTGGCGGGAGGCGAATGAGCAGTTCTTC	CASSPWREANEQFF
-	15	TRBV4-3	TRBJ2-1	-	TGCGCCAGCAGCCAAAATGCCGCTAGCTACAATGAGCAGTTCTTC	CASSQNAASYNEQFF
-	15	TRBV5-6	TRBJ1-1	-	TGTGCCAGCAGCTTGGTCGGGAGGGGGAACACTGAAGCTTTCTTT	CASSLVGRGNTEAFF
-	15	TRBV30	TRBJ1-3	-	TGTGCCTGGAGTGGTTTCGACTACTCTGGAAACACCATATATTTT	CAWSGFDYSGNTIYF
-	15	TRBV2	TRBJ2-4	-	TGTGCCAGCAGTGAGATAGGTCTAGCGACAAACATTCAGTACTTC	CASSEIGLATNIQYF
once	16	TRBV5-6	TRBJ2-7	TRBD1	TGTGCCAGCAGCTATTACAGGGGCCAAAGCCCCTACGAGCAGTACTTC	CASSYYRGQSPYEQYF
-	16	TRBV7-8	TRBJ2-3	TRBD2	TGTGCCAGCAGCTTGCGACTAGCGGAATCCACAGATACGCAGTATTTT	CASSLRLAESTDTQYF
-	18	TRBV4-2	TRBJ1-6	-	TGTGCCAGCAGCCAAGATAACAGGGTCGAAACCTATAATTCACCCCTCCACTTT	CASSQDNRVETYNSPLHF
-	15	TRBV3-1/TRBV3-2	TRBJ2-7	TRBD1	TGTGCCAGCAGCCTCCGGACAGGGTCCCCCTACGAGCAGTACTTC	CASSLRTGSPYEQYF
-	13	TRBV7-9	TRBJ2-7	-	TGTGCCAGCAACGGACAAGATCCCTACGAGCAGTACTTC	CASNGQDPYEQYF
-	16	TRBV28	TRBJ1-1	TRBD1	TGTGCCAGCAGTCCGAACTCCGGGACAGGGGGTTTCAAAGCTTTCTTT	CASSPNSGTGGFKAFF
-	13	TRBV18	TRBJ1-1	-	TGTGCCAGCTCACAAGGGGTGAACACTGAAGCTTTCTTT	CASSQGVNTEAFF
-	14	TRBV28	TRBJ1-2	TRBD1	TGTGCCAGCAGTGGGACAGGGGGCGACTATGGCTACACCTTC	CASSGTGGDYGYTF
-	13	TRBV18	TRBJ2-5	-	TGTGCCAGCTCACCAAAAGCACAAGAGACCCAGTACTTC	CASSPKAQETQYF
-	14	TRBV7-2	TRBJ1-1	-	TGTGCCAGCAGCAACCAGGGTTCGAACACTGAAGCTTTCTTT	CASSNQGSNTEAFF
-	16	TRBV7-8	TRBJ2-7	-	TGTGCCAGCAGCTTAGGGGCCGGCAGGGGTCGAGACGAGCAGTACTTC	CASSLGAGRGRDEQYF
-	14	TRBV28	TRBJ1-1	-	TGTGCCAGCATCCCTTGGGGGGGGGTCACTGAAGCTTTCTTT	CASIPWGGVTEAFF
once	16	TRBV5-1	TRBJ2-1	-	TGCGCCAGCAGCTTGGGGGAGCTATCCCTCCGCAATGAGCAGTTCTTC	CASSLGELSLRNEQFF
-	15	TRBV2	TRBJ2-1	TRBD1	TGTGCCAGCAGGGGGACAGGGGGCACCTACAATGAGCAGTTCTTC	CASRGTGGTYNEQFF
-	15	TRBV5-1	TRBJ2-5	TRBD1	TGCGCCAGCAGCCCCTCCGGGACAGGGACAGAGACCCAGTACTTC	CASSPSGTGTETQYF
-	14	TRBV19	TRBJ2-5	TRBD1	TGTGCCAGTAGTATAAACAGGGGATGGGAGACCCAGTACTTC	CASSINRGWETQYF
-	12	TRBV19	TRBJ1-2	-	TGTGCCAGTAGGGGCAGTAACTATGGCTACACCTTC	CASRGSNYGYTF
-	15	TRBV5-5	TRBJ2-1	-	TGTGCCAGCAGCTGGCAGGGGTATCCCCGCGATGAGCAGTTCTTC	CASSWQGYPRDEQFF
-	13	TRBV5-1	TRBJ2-5	TRBD1	TGCGCCAGCCAGGGACAGGGACTGGAGACCCAGTACTTC	CASQGQGLETQYF
once	16	TRBV11-3	TRBJ2-1	TRBD1	TGTGCCAGCAGCCGATTCTCCACAGGGGTGCACAATGAGCAGTTCTTC	CASSRFSTGVHNEQFF
-	14	TRBV5-1	TRBJ1-1	-	TGCGCCAGCAGCGTAGGACAGAGCAACACTGAAGCTTTCTTT	CASSVGQSNTEAFF
-	14	TRBV19	TRBJ2-5	-	TGTGCCAGTAGTCTCGGCTCGGGTCTGGAGACCCAGTACTTC	CASSLGSGLETQYF
-	15	TRBV9	TRBJ2-7	TRBD2	TGTGCCAGCAGCGTCGGGACTAGCGGTGGATACGAGCAGTACTTC	CASSVGTSGGYEQYF
-	15	TRBV11-3	TRBJ2-1	TRBD2	TGTGCCAGCAGCGCAAGGACTAGCACCTACAATGAGCAGTTCTTC	CASSARTSTYNEQFF
-	13	TRBV11-2	TRBJ1-1	-	TGTGCCAGCAGCCCGACTTGGAACACTGAAGCTTTCTTT	CASSPTWNTEAFF
-	16	TRBV5-1	TRBJ2-4	TRBD2	TGCGCCAGCAGCTTGGTACTTAGCGGGAGTACGAACATTCAGTACTTC	CASSLVLSGSTNIQYF
-	14	TRBV7-2	TRBJ2-5	TRBD2	TGTGCCAGCAGCCCGTCGACTAGCTTTGAGACCCAGTACTTC	CASSPSTSFETQYF
-	14	TRBV7-2	TRBJ2-5	TRBD1	TGTGCCAGCAGCCTCGGGACAGACCAAGAGACCCAGTACTTC	CASSLGTDQETQYF
-	12	TRBV28	TRBJ1-4	-	TGTGCCAGCAGTTCCCTCAGTGAAAAACTGTTTTTT	CASSSLSEKLFF
-	12	TRBV5-1	TRBJ2-7	-	TGCGCCAGCAGCTCCCCTTCCTACGAGCAGTACTTC	CASSSPSYEQYF
few	15	TRBV5-1	TRBJ2-3	TRBD1	TGCGCCAGCAGCCCGTGGACAGGGAGGACAGATACGCAGTATTTT	CASSPWTGRTDTQYF
-	15	TRBV7-2	TRBJ2-5	-	TGTGCCAGCAGCTTAGTCTCAGGGGCCCAAGAGACCCAGTACTTC	CASSLVSGAQETQYF
-	16	TRBV18	TRBJ2-1	TRBD2	TGTGCCAGCTCAGCTCCATCTAGCGGGGCTTACAATGAGCAGTTCTTC	CASSAPSSGAYNEQFF
-	18	TRBV7-8	TRBJ2-1	TRBD2	TGTGCCAGCAGCTTAGGACGGGGTAGCGGGAGGGCCTACAATGAGCAGTTCTTC	CASSLGRGSGRAYNEQFF
few	13	TRBV7-9	TRBJ2-3	TRBD2	TGTGCCAGCAGCGTCTCGACTAGCGGGACGATAACCTTT	CASSVSTSGTITF
-	13	TRBV18	TRBJ1-2	-	TGTGCCAGCTCACCAAGCCGAGAATTAGGCTACACCTTC	CASSPSRELGYTF
once	14	TRBV6-4	TRBJ2-2	-	TGTGCCAGCAGTGCAACAGGAACCACCGGGGAGCTGTTTTTT	CASSATGTTGELFF